The following is a T cell receptor (beta chain) sequence with its context. Antigen specificity is unknown. This entry comes from a study of radiotherapy plus CTLA-4 blockade in lung cancer. As for the study in general: The study recorded objective responses in roughly 20% of patients and disease control in approximately 29%.

Profiled with immunoSEQ multiplex PCR; TCRdb holds only in-frame clones, not every one. Among about 51,000 clones listed, around 75% were seen once. Notes on the study in general: Clones of tumor-derived TCRs expanded in blood after radiotherapy plus ipilimumab. Early blood T cell clone dynamics reportedly forecast response best, with interferon-beta.

The CDR3 loop spans 15 amino acids. Per germline, CDR1 SGHDN and CDR2 FVKESK. V dropped 4 bases and J dropped 1 base, with 13 bases sitting between them. The chain has TRBV14 and TRBJ1-1; TRBD1 might be the D (5 bases). The source is a human donor with non-small cell lung cancer who had a complete response to radiotherapy plus ipilimumab. This sample comprised peripheral blood, obtained from a patient treated with radiotherapy plus ipilimumab. The chain's CDR3 is CASSRGGTQNTEAFF. The CDR3 DNA is TGTGCCAGCAGCCGCGGGGGGACTCAGAACACTGAAGCTTTCTTT.